The T cell receptor beta chain under discussion was sequenced for a study of CD8 T cells in Susac syndrome. Study background: Eight or nine of the sequenced Susac syndrome patients were in remission, and more than 5 had active disease. When their blood was taken, patients with Susac syndrome were therapy-naive, taking corticosteroids, or taking intravenous immunoglobulin alone.

TEMRA cells underwent FACS enrichment and CD8+ and CD4+ T cells underwent negative isolation. Trimming cost V 4 bases and J 9 bases, with 10 bases left between them. CDR1 SGHAT and CDR2 FQNNGV come from the germline V gene. The CDR3 extends over 12 amino acids. Reverse transcription of roughly 0.45 to 1 ug RNA was carried out with random hexamers. TCRdb used MiXCR to reprocess the immunoSEQ multiplex PCR reads, holding one entry per CDR3 protein. The sample has 85,000 to 95,000 distinct CDR3 sequences, around 94% seen once; the top ten hold about 0.3%. The TCR comes from a human donor with Susac syndrome. Sample: CD4+ T cells from PBMCs. V and J are TRBV11-2 and TRBJ2-4, with a tentative D call TRBD2 (5 bases). The CDR3 bases are TGTGCCAGCAGCTCCCGTAGCGTCATTCAGTACTTC. It is translated as CASSSRSVIQYF.